This T cell receptor (beta chain) is from a study of blood T cells in healthy people across ages. The study isolated at least 7 million PBMCs from each sample. The total RNA that was extracted per sample amounted to at least 5.5 micrograms. This clonotype has just a few counts. The germline CDR1 and CDR2 sequences are SNHLY and FYNNEI. V was trimmed by 7 bases and J by 0 bases, leaving 16 bases between them. The CDR3 covers 15 residues. A J-beta primer mix and a sample-barcoded 5' primer were used in a second PCR of roughly 6 to 11 cycles. Each cDNA was tagged by a template-switch adaptor containing 12 random nucleotides. One entry per CDR3 protein, called by TCRdb with MiXCR from the 5' RACE reads. The table has around 780,000 distinct CDR3 sequences, roughly three fifths seen once.

Sequenced input: blood. The sequence was collected from a man in his forties in good health. This rearrangement joins TRBV2 to TRBJ2-7, with a weak D call TRBD1 (5 bases). CDR3 region: CASTDSGLNSYEQYF. CDR3 coding DNA: TGTGCCAGCACAGATTCAGGGTTGAACTCCTACGAGCAGTACTTC.